This TCR beta chain was sequenced in a study of cytomegalovirus exposure and HLA in healthy donors. Study findings and constraints: As a later analysis showed, several of the most significant clusters appeared to be linked to common viral pathogens. V segments that were indistinguishable, TRBV6-2 and TRBV6-3 among them, were omitted from analysis.

The study ran its PCR with 60 Vbeta and 13 Jbeta primers. In the original analysis: Some 10 million shared chains were among the roughly 80 million unique TCR beta chains that a later analysis counted. Data came from immunoSEQ multiplex PCR; TCRdb stores just in-frame clones and leaves some out. The DNA gave D and trimming, while V, J and clone size come from that table. Of about 150,000 clones in the sample, 79% were seen once. Trimming took 0 bases from V and 5 from J, leaving 8 bases between them. The CDR3 runs to 12 residues. The V gene's germline CDR1 is GTSNPN and CDR2 SVGIG (reference sequence). This clone has only a few counts. Its cognate antigen is unknown.

The rearrangement joins TRBV30 to TRBJ2-7; D remains ambiguous. The TCR originated in a human donor in good health. The sequenced material came from PBMCs. In DNA form, the CDR3 reads TGTGCCTGGAGTGTGGGCAGAAACGAGCAGTACTTC. Translating it yields CAWSVGRNEQYF. Combining the CDR3 with reference TRBV30 and TRBJ2-7 gives the whole variable domain SQTIHQWPATLVQPVGSPLSLECTVEGTSNPNLYWYRQAAGRGLQLLFYSVGIGQISSEVPQNLSASRPQDRQFILSSKKLLLSDSGFYLCAWSVGRNEQYFGPGTRLTVT.